The 32 T cell receptor beta chains below all came from one sample that was sequenced in a study of glioma-infiltrating T cells after dendritic cell vaccination (TCRdb year 2016). The library was obtained by the immunoSEQ multiplex PCR assay. The immuneACCESS repertoire file appears here via TCRdb, limited to in-frame rearrangements. These files lack a portion of the clones; in checked studies, under half of the deficit traces to unresolved V genes, and the cause of the others is not known. The table for this sample lists about 49,000 clones; 85% of them were counted only once. The ten largest make up over 10% of the sample. This material consisted of blood, taken before dendritic cell vaccination. The receptors derive from a human donor with glioblastoma.

The CDR3 region is CASRLRDSTYEQYF. The CDR3 DNA reads as TGTGCCAGCAGACTTCGGGACAGTACCTACGAGCAGTACTTC. The rearrangement uses TRBV2 and TRBJ2-7, with TRBD1 matching 7 bases. This CDR3 is built from 14 residues. V shed 6 bases and J 2 bases; nucleotides not matched to a gene: 7. Germline CDR1 reads SNHLY; CDR2 reads FYNNEI.

This chain uses TRBV5-6 with TRBJ1-6; D perhaps matches TRBD1 (5 bases). This CDR3 has 15 amino acids. The V and J ends lost 2 bases and 5 bases respectively, with 11 bases between them. Looked up from germline, CDR1 is SGHDT and CDR2 is YYEEEE. CDR3 nucleotides: TGTGCCAGCAGCTTCACAGGTGGTAATAATTCACCCCTCCACTTT. It specifies CASSFTGGNNSPLHF. Drawing the rest from reference TRBV5-6 and TRBJ1-6, the complete variable domain is DAGVTQSPTHLIKTRGQQVTLRCSPKSGHDTVSWYQQALGQGPQFIFQYYEEEERQRGNFPDRFSGHQFPNYSSELNVNALLLGDSALYLCASSFTGGNNSPLHFGNGTRLTVT.

The table lists this clone with a count of one. The chain recombines TRBV7-2 with TRBJ1-2; TRBD1 agrees at 8 bases. CDR3 size: 14 residues. Losses at the gene ends were 5 bases for V and 4 bases for J; bases not matched to a gene: 6. Germline V lookup: CDR1 SGHTA, CDR2 FQGNSA. The chain's CDR3 is CASSDWTGSYGYTF. CDR3 nucleotides: TGTGCCAGCAGCGATTGGACAGGGAGCTATGGCTACACCTTC.

The gene calls are TRBV5-1 and TRBJ2-2; 7 bases map to TRBD2. Germline values: CDR1 SGHRS, CDR2 YFSETQ. V shed 0 bases, J shed 4 bases, and the junction held 6 bases outside the gene matches. The length of the CDR3 is 16 residues. The DNA of the CDR3 is TGCGCCAGCAGCTTGGGCCCGGGAGGCACCACCGGGGAGCTGTTTTTT. The encoded protein is CASSLGPGGTTGELFF.

The genes are TRBV6-1 and TRBJ2-2; TRBD1 agrees at 8 bases. In germline, CDR1 is MNHNS, CDR2 SASEGT. The CDR3 has 17 residues. The junction had 12 bases not matched to a gene; V was cut back by 4 bases and J by 5 bases. CDR3 DNA sequence: TGTGCCAGCAGTGCCTCATCAGGGGGCGCAGGAACCGGGGAGCTGTTTTTT. It encodes CASSASSGGAGTGELFF.

The chain links TRBV27 to TRBJ1-5, with a possible D match to TRBD1 (6 bases). Germline assignment: CDR1 MNHEY and CDR2 SMNVEV (reference sequence). The CDR3 is 15 amino acids. The germline V and J ends were trimmed by 6 bases and 0 bases, with 12 bases remaining between them. Written as DNA, the CDR3 is TGTGCCAGCAGCGACAGGCTGGATAGCAATCAGCCCCAGCATTTT. It codes for CASSDRLDSNQPQHF.

This chain uses TRBV27 with TRBJ2-1; 11 nucleotides agree with TRBD2. Looked up from germline, CDR1 is MNHEY and CDR2 is SMNVEV (reference sequence). V was clipped by 5 bases and J by 9 bases; unmatched bases: 12. The CDR3 contains 16 residues. This CDR3 reads CASSLAATSGKGEQFF. The CDR3 region has the DNA TGTGCCAGCAGTCTGGCCGCGACTAGCGGGAAAGGTGAGCAGTTCTTC.

The chain links TRBV6-5 to TRBJ2-5, with 7 bases lining up with TRBD2. The DNA end is a closer match to TRBJ2-7, so the J assignment may be wrong. Germline V gene data show CDR1 as MNHEY and CDR2 as SVGAGI. The CDR3 loop spans 15 amino acids. As DNA, the CDR3 is TGTGCCAGCAGTTACGTCGGGGGGACCTCCTACGAGCAGTACTTC. This codes for CASSYVGGTSYEQYF.

The CDR3 protein is CASSLDGQLRNTEAFF. DNA for the CDR3: TGCGCCAGCAGCTTGGATGGACAGCTTCGGAACACTGAAGCTTTCTTT. The chain combines TRBV5-1 with TRBJ1-1; a possible D gene is TRBD1 (6 bases). From germline, CDR1 is SGHRS and CDR2 YFSETQ. The V end lost 0 bases, the J end lost 1 base, and 13 bases lay between the germline ends. The CDR3 contains 16 residues.

This chain uses TRBV9 with TRBJ2-3; perhaps TRBD1 as D (6 bases). V lost 4 bases and J lost 6, with 18 bases in between. Germline V gives CDR1 SGDLS, CDR2 YYNGEE. This CDR3 is built from 15 residues. The CDR3 DNA reads as TGTGCCAGCAGCCCTTGGGGGCCCCAGACGGATACGCAGTATTTT. Its protein product is CASSPWGPQTDTQYF.

The chain uses TRBV19 and TRBJ2-7; TRBD2 aligns across 14 bases. CDR3 length equals 15 residues. Germline loops: CDR1 LNHDA, CDR2 SQIVND (reference sequence). The V gene end was trimmed by 4 bases and the J gene end by 4 bases; junction bases not matched to a gene: 3. The CDR3 protein is CASSTRTSGRYEQYF. The DNA of the CDR3 is TGTGCCAGTAGTACTAGGACTAGCGGGAGGTACGAGCAGTACTTC.

This chain uses TRBV5-1 with TRBJ2-1, with a weak D call TRBD2 (5 bases). With 3 bases removed from V and 8 bases from J, the gap between germline ends came to 12 bases. Germline V gene lookup returns CDR1 SGHRS and CDR2 YFSETQ. The CDR3 runs to 13 residues. The CDR3 region is CASSSGGGYEQFF. The CDR3 DNA follows: TGCGCCAGCAGCTCTGGAGGTGGGTATGAGCAGTTCTTC. Looking up the rest from reference TRBV5-1 and TRBJ2-1 gives the full variable domain: KAGVTQTPRYLIKTRGQQVTLSCSPISGHRSVSWYQQTPGQGLQFLFEYFSETQRNKGNFPGRFSGRQFSNSRSEMNVSTLELGDSALYLCASSSGGGYEQFFGPGTRLTVL.

This clone has a handful of counts. The rearrangement uses TRBV7-2 and TRBJ2-1; 11 bases match TRBD2. The CDR3 is made up of 14 amino acids. The V gene's germline CDR1 is SGHTA and CDR2 FQGNSA. V shed 4 bases, J shed 4 bases, and the junction held 0 bases outside the gene matches. CDR3 bases: TGTGCCAGCAGCTCTAGCGGGGGGTACAATGAGCAGTTCTTC. It specifies CASSSSGGYNEQFF. The full variable domain, with the rest looked up from reference TRBV7-2 and TRBJ2-1, is GAGVSQSPSNKVTEKGKDVELRCDPISGHTALYWYRQSLGQGLEFLIYFQGNSAPDKSGLPSDRFSAERTGGSVSTLTIQRTQQEDSAVYLCASSSSGGYNEQFFGPGTRLTVL.

This clone was observed a single time. The chain recombines TRBV5-4 with TRBJ2-7; 12 positions agree with TRBD2. Germline V CDR1 and CDR2: SGHNT, YYREEE (reference sequence). The J segment lost 3 bases and the V segment lost 4 bases, leaving 5 bases of the junction unmatched. The CDR3 loop spans 15 amino acids. In nucleotides, the CDR3 is TGTGCCAGCAGCCTGGGACTAGCGGGTCTCTACGAGCAGTACTTC. Protein: CASSLGLAGLYEQYF.

Only one count was recorded for this clone. The genes are TRBV6-1 and TRBJ2-5; the match to TRBD2 covers 9 bases. The length of the CDR3 is 13 residues. Germline loops: CDR1 MNHNS, CDR2 SASEGT. The V segment lost 7 bases and the J segment 3 bases; nucleotides outside the gene matches: 3. The CDR3 sequence is CASNRLAEETQYF. The CDR3 nucleotides are TGTGCCAGCAATAGACTAGCGGAAGAGACCCAGTACTTC.

The chain links TRBV5-1 to TRBJ2-1; the D gene is possibly TRBD2 (6 bases). Trimming stripped 0 bases from V and 2 bases from J, with 6 bases between. The length of the CDR3 is 14 residues. Germline-derived CDR1 and CDR2 are SGHRS and YFSETQ. CDR3 nucleotides: TGCGCCAGCAGCTTGGGGGGGGCCTACAATGAGCAGTTCTTC. Its protein product is CASSLGGAYNEQFF.

The chain recombines TRBV19 with TRBJ2-3; D gene uncertain. The V end lost 7 bases, the J end lost 6 bases, and 26 bases lay between the germline ends. The length of the CDR3 is 17 residues. In germline, CDR1 is LNHDA, CDR2 SQIVND (reference sequence). The CDR3 DNA reads TGTGCCAGTACCCCCAGAGGTGGAGAAGCTGCCGTGGATACGCAGTATTTT. Residues: CASTPRGGEAAVDTQYF.

V is TRBV23-1 and J is TRBJ1-2, with a possible D match to TRBD1 (6 bases). TRBV23-1 is noted as an ORF with a role that remains uncertain. The CDR3 is made up of 19 amino acids. V was shortened by 3 bases and J by 2 bases, with 25 bases between the two germline ends. The CDR3 here is CASSHSAPGHDPLNYGYTF. CDR3 nucleotide sequence: TGCGCCAGCAGTCACTCTGCACCGGGACACGATCCCTTAAACTATGGCTACACCTTC.

Comments on this clone: Distinct nucleotide sequences in the sample also encode this CDR3. The chain is built from TRBV5-8 and TRBJ1-2, with a weak D call TRBD1 (6 bases). This CDR3 spans 14 amino acids. The germline V gene encodes CDR1 SGHTS and CDR2 YDEGEE. Trimming cost V 0 bases and J 5 bases, with 11 bases left between them. This chain's CDR3 is CASSLGGPGYGYTF. The DNA of the CDR3 is TGTGCCAGCAGCTTGGGGGGGCCAGGATATGGCTACACCTTC.

This chain connects TRBV30 to TRBJ1-6, with D tentatively TRBD1 (5 bases). The germline CDR1 and CDR2 sequences are GTSNPN and SVGIG (reference sequence). V lost 0 bases and J lost 3, with 15 bases in between. This CDR3 region has 17 residues. The CDR3 DNA reads as TGTGCCTGGAGTGTAGGGTTCGAGACAGACTATAATTCACCCCTCCACTTT. Protein: CAWSVGFETDYNSPLHF. Full variable domain (remainder filled in from reference TRBV30 and TRBJ1-6): SQTIHQWPATLVQPVGSPLSLECTVEGTSNPNLYWYRQAAGRGLQLLFYSVGIGQISSEVPQNLSASRPQDRQFILSSKKLLLSDSGFYLCAWSVGFETDYNSPLHFGNGTRLTVT.

This clone appeared a few times. CDR3 DNA sequence: TGTGCCAGCAGCTGGAGACAGGGTCTTTCTGGAAACACCATATATTTT. Its protein product is CASSWRQGLSGNTIYF. The chain combines TRBV27 with TRBJ1-3, with 7 bases fitting TRBD1. Germline V gene sequence: CDR1 MNHEY, CDR2 SMNVEV (reference sequence). The CDR3 has 16 amino acids. Unmatched junction bases numbered 9, after V lost 6 bases and J lost 1 base.

The chain is built from TRBV6-5 and TRBJ2-7, with 7 nucleotides matching TRBD1. Trimming cost V 5 bases and J 2 bases; bases outside gene matches: 9. Looked up from germline, CDR1 is MNHEY and CDR2 is SVGAGI. The CDR3 extends over 15 amino acids. The CDR3 spells CASSPPGTAAYEQYF. Here the CDR3 DNA reads TGTGCCAGCAGTCCCCCTGGGACAGCAGCCTACGAGCAGTACTTC.

This clone was seen only a few times. This chain joins TRBV6-6 and TRBJ1-1; TRBD1 matches at 9 bases. This CDR3 is 15 amino acids long. Per germline, CDR1 MNHNY and CDR2 SVGAGI (reference sequence). V lost 6 bases, J lost 3 bases, and 8 bases stayed unmatched. CDR3 region: CASRRTGDQDTEAFF. The CDR3 DNA follows: TGTGCCAGCAGGCGGACAGGGGATCAAGACACTGAAGCTTTCTTT.

The chain joins TRBV5-1 to TRBJ1-5; TRBD1 might be the D (5 bases). V was cut by 0 bases and J by 7 bases, with 14 bases left in between. The germline gives CDR1 SGHRS, CDR2 YFSETQ. This CDR3 has 15 residues. The CDR3 is CASSLAYDRGQPQHF. CDR3 DNA sequence: TGCGCCAGCAGCTTGGCCTACGACAGAGGACAGCCCCAGCATTTT.

The gene calls are TRBV28 and TRBJ1-5, with 9 bases aligning to TRBD1. This CDR3 has 14 amino acids. V lost 7 bases, J lost 4 bases, and 5 bases stayed unmatched. Germline V gene data show CDR1 as MDHEN and CDR2 as SYDVKM. CDR3 loop: CASNKDRGNQPQHF. In DNA, the CDR3 is TGTGCCAGCAATAAGGACAGGGGAAATCAGCCCCAGCATTTT.

The V gene is TRBV9, the J gene TRBJ1-2, with D tentatively TRBD1 (5 bases). Per the germline V gene, CDR1 is SGDLS and CDR2 is YYNGEE. The CDR3 has 15 residues. V lost 2 bases to trimming and J lost 7 bases, with 18 bases between them. CDR3 in amino acids: CASSVTAGQGSGYTF. As DNA, the CDR3 is TGTGCCAGCAGCGTTACGGCGGGGCAGGGTTCTGGCTACACCTTC.

This clone appeared once. This chain links TRBV6-5 with TRBJ2-5; a weak D match, TRBD2 (7 bases). Trimming shortened V by 2 bases and J by 5 bases, and 12 bases separated the two germline ends. Germline CDR1 and CDR2: MNHEY and SVGAGI. The CDR3 consists of 14 residues. The CDR3 sequence: CASSYGGDTETQYF. Written as DNA, the CDR3 is TGTGCCAGCAGTTACGGGGGGGACACGGAGACCCAGTACTTC.

The chain employs TRBV30 and TRBJ2-2, with 9 bases that match TRBD1. CDR3 size: 15 residues. The V segment lost 1 base and the J segment 9 bases; nucleotides outside the gene matches: 9. Germline V CDR1 and CDR2: GTSNPN, SVGIG (reference sequence). CDR3 protein: CAWSGTGVGRRELFF. For the CDR3, the DNA is TGTGCCTGGAGTGGGACAGGGGTCGGACGGAGGGAGCTGTTTTTT.

V gene TRBV5-1 combines with J gene TRBJ2-2; D perhaps matches TRBD2 (5 bases). Trimming took off 0 bases at V and 7 bases at J, with 16 bases between the two ends. Germline CDR1 SGHRS, CDR2 YFSETQ. The CDR3 runs to 16 residues. CDR3 sequence: CASSLANVLGVGELFF. DNA of the CDR3: TGCGCCAGCAGCTTGGCAAACGTGTTGGGAGTCGGGGAGCTGTTTTTT.

V gene TRBV5-4 combines with J gene TRBJ1-2; 10 positions match TRBD1. In germline, CDR1 is SGHNT, CDR2 YYREEE (reference sequence). The CDR3 is 15 residues long. Losses at the gene ends were 0 bases for V and 4 bases for J; bases not matched to a gene: 3. CDR3 residues: CASSLEDRGIYGYTF. The CDR3 coding sequence is TGTGCCAGCAGCTTGGAGGACAGGGGGATCTATGGCTACACCTTC.

This chain connects TRBV2 to TRBJ2-1, with 7 bases fitting TRBD2. CDR1 SNHLY and CDR2 FYNNEI come from the germline V gene. V lost 6 bases, J lost 2 bases, and 7 bases stayed unmatched. The CDR3 runs to 15 residues. The CDR3 DNA sequence: TGTGCCAGCAGGCGGGGGAACAGCCCCTACAATGAGCAGTTCTTC. Its protein is CASRRGNSPYNEQFF.

This chain uses TRBV7-2 with TRBJ2-1; 8 bases align to TRBD2. The CDR3 loop spans 15 amino acids. Germline-derived CDR1 and CDR2 are SGHTA and FQGNSA. Trimming at V came to 2 bases and at J to 4 bases, leaving 4 bases not matched to a gene. The CDR3 loop is CASSLISGSYNEQFF. The CDR3 DNA is TGTGCCAGCAGCTTAATAAGCGGGAGTTACAATGAGCAGTTCTTC.